The 24 T cell receptor beta chains in this list originate from one sample, sequenced in a study of T-cell memory formation after mild COVID-19. TCRdb re-called the 5' RACE reads with MiXCR, one entry per CDR3 protein. The repertoire holds 50,000 or so distinct CDR3 sequences, with 9.3% as singletons. Sequenced input: PBMCs or a T cell subset sorted from them (not recorded which). The source is an adult woman who had mild COVID-19 (a few samples of this study predate the infection). Cell type and time point are not known.

This clonotype was seen only a few times. This chain links TRBV2 with TRBJ2-3, with D possibly being TRBD1 (5 bases). This CDR3 spans 15 amino acids. The germline V and J ends were trimmed by 4 bases and 2 bases, with 13 bases remaining between them. CDR1 and CDR2 (germline): SNHLY, FYNNEI. The CDR3 DNA sequence: TGTGCCAGCAGTGGGACACCCTGGAACACAGATACGCAGTATTTT. Amino acids: CASSGTPWNTDTQYF.

The chain combines TRBV5-1 with TRBJ1-1; TRBD1 aligns across 8 bases. Germline assignment: CDR1 SGHRS and CDR2 YFSETQ. J gave up 6 bases and V 1 base, and 5 bases lay outside the gene matches. The CDR3 runs 14 residues. The CDR3 region is CASSLFDRGSEAFF. The CDR3 DNA reads TGCGCCAGCAGCTTGTTCGACAGGGGATCTGAAGCTTTCTTT.

This chain's CDR3 is CATSTGGFNYGYTF. The DNA of the CDR3 is TGTGCCACCAGCACGGGAGGGTTCAACTATGGCTACACCTTC. V usage is TRBV15 and J usage is TRBJ1-2; D unresolved. This CDR3 has 14 residues. Germline V CDR1 and CDR2: LNHNV, YYDKDF (reference sequence). Trimming took 4 bases from V and 2 from J, leaving 11 bases between them.

The rearrangement links TRBV7-8 to TRBJ1-1, with 7 bases fitting TRBD1. The CDR3 length is 17 residues. V shed 1 base, J shed 3 bases, and the junction held 11 bases outside the gene matches. The germline gives CDR1 SGHVS, CDR2 FQNEAQ. The CDR3 loop is CASSLVSTGVSHTEAFF. The CDR3 nucleotides read TGTGCCAGCAGCTTAGTAAGCACAGGGGTCTCTCACACTGAAGCTTTCTTT.

Many counts were recorded for this clonotype. The rearrangement links TRBV5-5 to TRBJ2-5; weak D call: TRBD2 (5 bases). Germline-derived CDR1 and CDR2 are SGHKS and YYEKEE (reference sequence). The CDR3 is made up of 14 amino acids. The V and J ends lost 0 bases and 5 bases respectively, with 11 bases between them. CDR3 sequence reads: CASSLVLATETQYF. The CDR3 nucleotides read TGTGCCAGCAGCTTGGTCCTAGCCACGGAGACCCAGTACTTC.

A few counts support this clonotype. In DNA form, the CDR3 reads TGTGCCGTAAGAGGACAGGGGAATTCACCCCTCCACTTT. It translates to CAVRGQGNSPLHF. The chain is built from TRBV12-3 or TRBV12-4 and TRBJ1-6; the match to TRBD1 covers 9 bases. Unmatched junction bases numbered 6, after V lost 11 bases and J lost 7 bases. CDR3 length: 13 amino acids.

Ten or more counts support this clonotype. The chain combines TRBV5-1 with TRBJ1-2; D not resolved. Trimming took off 4 bases at V and 8 bases at J, with 15 bases between the two ends. CDR3 size: 13 residues. Germline loops: CDR1 SGHRS, CDR2 YFSETQ. The CDR3 sequence is CASSDDRAGGYTF. For the CDR3, the DNA is TGCGCCAGCAGCGATGATAGGGCGGGCGGCTACACCTTC.

The chain links TRBV20-1 to TRBJ2-2, with 8 bases fitting TRBD2. Looked up from germline, CDR1 is DFQATT and CDR2 is SNEGSKA (reference sequence). V lost 6 bases to trimming and J lost 6 bases; unmatched junction nucleotides: 18. This CDR3 has 17 amino acids. The CDR3 loop reads CSAGTQTRLATAGELFF. In nucleotides, the CDR3 is TGCAGTGCGGGAACCCAGACTCGACTAGCGACGGCCGGGGAGCTGTTTTTT.

V is TRBV5-1 and J is TRBJ2-7, with D perhaps TRBD1 (6 bases). Trimming took 1 base from V and 2 from J, leaving 19 bases between them. The CDR3 covers 17 residues. From germline, CDR1 is SGHRS and CDR2 YFSETQ. CDR3 protein: CASSLNGRGSVTYEQYF. The CDR3 DNA is TGCGCCAGCAGCTTGAATGGAAGGGGGAGTGTAACCTACGAGCAGTACTTC.

This clonotype was seen many times. The chain joins TRBV5-6 to TRBJ2-7; possibly TRBD1 for D (7 bases). This CDR3 spans 14 amino acids. The germline V gene encodes CDR1 SGHDT and CDR2 YYEEEE. Trimming removed 0 bases from V and 4 bases from J, with 11 bases in between. The CDR3 DNA reads TGTGCCAGCAGCTTGGCCAGGGGGGCGTACGAGCAGTACTTC. As protein: CASSLARGAYEQYF. Filled out from reference TRBV5-6 and TRBJ2-7, the complete variable domain reads DAGVTQSPTHLIKTRGQQVTLRCSPKSGHDTVSWYQQALGQGPQFIFQYYEEEERQRGNFPDRFSGHQFPNYSSELNVNALLLGDSALYLCASSLARGAYEQYFGPGTRLTVT.

This clonotype was counted only a few times. This chain uses TRBV7-2 with TRBJ2-3; tentative D call: TRBD2 (6 bases). This CDR3 has 13 residues. Trimming removed 8 bases at V and 5 bases at J, with 14 bases between. From germline, CDR1 is SGHTA and CDR2 FQGNSA. CDR3 in amino acids: CASHPGEVDTQYF. The CDR3 nucleotides read TGTGCCAGCCACCCGGGGGAGGTAGATACGCAGTATTTT. Variable domain in full (rest from reference TRBV7-2 and TRBJ2-3): GAGVSQSPSNKVTEKGKDVELRCDPISGHTALYWYRQSLGQGLEFLIYFQGNSAPDKSGLPSDRFSAERTGGSVSTLTIQRTQQEDSAVYLCASHPGEVDTQYFGPGTRLTVL.

This clonotype was observed a handful of times. The chain carries TRBV12-3 or TRBV12-4 and TRBJ2-3; no definite D call. The V gene lost 4 bases and the J gene lost 4 bases, with 12 bases spanning the gap. This CDR3 comprises 14 residues. The CDR3 DNA follows: TGTGCCAGCAGTTACTCTCTTGGGTCAGATACGCAGTATTTT. This translates into CASSYSLGSDTQYF.

This clonotype occurred a few times. The rearrangement joins TRBV20-1 to TRBJ1-1; D is undetermined. This CDR3 is built from 11 residues. CDR1 is DFQATT, CDR2 SNEGSKA, per germline (reference sequence). V lost 3 bases and J lost 4, with 6 bases in between. CDR3 bases: TGCAGTGCTAGTCCTGGCACTGAAGCTTTCTTT. As protein: CSASPGTEAFF.

V gene TRBV20-1 combines with J gene TRBJ1-1; 9 bases match TRBD1. Trimming took 6 bases from V and 10 from J; bases not matched to a gene: 12. The CDR3 extends over 13 amino acids. CDR1 is DFQATT and CDR2 is SNEGSKA in the germline V gene (reference sequence). For the CDR3, the DNA is TGCAGTGCCCAGAGGACAGGGGCCGGAGTAGCTTTCTTT. Its protein product is CSAQRTGAGVAFF.

This clonotype was detected ten times or more. This rearrangement joins TRBV6-5 to TRBJ2-5; maybe TRBD2 (6 bases). Germline V CDR1 and CDR2: MNHEY, SVGAGI. The germline V and J ends were trimmed by 6 bases and 1 base, with 15 bases remaining between them. CDR3 length: 15 amino acids. CDR3 loop: CASSPIGGGQETQYF. In DNA form, the CDR3 reads TGTGCCAGCAGCCCCATCGGGGGAGGCCAAGAGACCCAGTACTTC.

V gene TRBV20-1 combines with J gene TRBJ2-3; no clear D. CDR3 length: 14 residues. The V end lost 2 bases, the J end lost 2 bases, and 11 bases lay between the germline ends. CDR1 and CDR2 (germline): DFQATT, SNEGSKA (reference sequence). This CDR3 reads CSARYPLTTDTQYF. The CDR3 coding sequence is TGCAGTGCTAGATACCCCCTGACCACAGATACGCAGTATTTT.

This clonotype has ten or more counts. As DNA, the CDR3 is TGCAGTGCTAGAGTAAGCGGGAGGACGAATGAGCAGTTCTTC. It yields the protein CSARVSGRTNEQFF. This chain links TRBV20-1 with TRBJ2-1; 9 bases fit TRBD2. The length of the CDR3 is 14 residues. Germline values: CDR1 DFQATT, CDR2 SNEGSKA (reference sequence). V shed 1 base and J 7 bases; nucleotides not matched to a gene: 5.

In its sample, this clonotype was seen a few times. The chain joins TRBV7-9 to TRBJ2-7, with 9 bases aligning to TRBD1. CDR3 length: 14 residues. CDR1 is SEHNR and CDR2 is FQNEAQ in the germline V gene (reference sequence). V gave up 7 bases and J gave up 2 bases; unmatched junction bases: 6. Here the CDR3 DNA reads TGTGCCAGCATCCCGGGACAGGGTACCTACGAGCAGTACTTC. It encodes CASIPGQGTYEQYF.

CDR3 sequence (DNA): TGTGCCAGCAGTTCGGACCGAAAGACGTCCTATAATTCACCCCTCCACTTT. Translation: CASSSDRKTSYNSPLHF. The chain carries TRBV7-9 and TRBJ1-6; D call uncertain. CDR1 is SEHNR, CDR2 FQNEAQ, per germline (reference sequence). Trimming removed 6 bases from V and 1 base from J, with 16 bases in between. The CDR3 contains 17 residues.

This clonotype was detected a few times. The rearrangement uses TRBV11-2 and TRBJ1-1; D remains unclear. V was trimmed by 5 bases and J by 0 bases, leaving 10 bases between them. The CDR3 runs 14 residues. Germline CDR1 reads SGHAT; CDR2 reads FQNNGV. The CDR3 region has the DNA TGTGCCAGCAGCGCTAGTAGCGTGAACACTGAAGCTTTCTTT. It yields the protein CASSASSVNTEAFF.

The chain carries TRBV20-1 and TRBJ2-4, with 10 bases lining up with TRBD2. This CDR3 has 18 residues. V shed 0 bases, J shed 0 bases, and the junction held 8 bases outside the gene matches. Germline values: CDR1 DFQATT, CDR2 SNEGSKA (reference sequence). CDR3 loop: CSARDPSGGDLAKNIQYF. The CDR3 DNA reads TGCAGTGCTAGAGATCCCAGCGGGGGGGATCTAGCCAAAAACATTCAGTACTTC.

This clonotype has just a few counts. This chain uses TRBV19 with TRBJ2-7; D is possibly TRBD2 (5 bases). The CDR3 sequence is 15 residues long. CDR1 LNHDA and CDR2 SQIVND come from the germline V gene (reference sequence). V dropped 5 bases and J dropped 4 bases, with 18 bases sitting between them. CDR3 in DNA: TGTGCCAGTAGTCCGTCCGGGGTTATGAGGTACGAGCAGTACTTC. Its translation: CASSPSGVMRYEQYF.

This clonotype turned up a few times. V usage is TRBV12-3 or TRBV12-4 and J usage is TRBJ2-7; tentatively, D is TRBD1 (5 bases). V was trimmed by 5 bases and J by 2 bases, leaving 16 bases between them. This CDR3 contains 15 residues. CDR3 sequence (DNA): TGTGCCAGCAGTCTCCAAAGTCTAGGGGCCTACGAGCAGTACTTC. It yields the protein CASSLQSLGAYEQYF.

This clonotype has more than one count but fewer than ten. This chain uses TRBV5-1 with TRBJ1-1; 7 bases agree with TRBD1. The CDR3 consists of 15 residues. Looked up from germline, CDR1 is SGHRS and CDR2 is YFSETQ. J was trimmed by 12 bases and V by 4 bases; bases with no gene match: 18. This CDR3 is CASSSQASGGGETFF. The CDR3 DNA reads TGCGCCAGCAGCAGCCAAGCCTCCGGAGGGGGCGAAACTTTCTTT.